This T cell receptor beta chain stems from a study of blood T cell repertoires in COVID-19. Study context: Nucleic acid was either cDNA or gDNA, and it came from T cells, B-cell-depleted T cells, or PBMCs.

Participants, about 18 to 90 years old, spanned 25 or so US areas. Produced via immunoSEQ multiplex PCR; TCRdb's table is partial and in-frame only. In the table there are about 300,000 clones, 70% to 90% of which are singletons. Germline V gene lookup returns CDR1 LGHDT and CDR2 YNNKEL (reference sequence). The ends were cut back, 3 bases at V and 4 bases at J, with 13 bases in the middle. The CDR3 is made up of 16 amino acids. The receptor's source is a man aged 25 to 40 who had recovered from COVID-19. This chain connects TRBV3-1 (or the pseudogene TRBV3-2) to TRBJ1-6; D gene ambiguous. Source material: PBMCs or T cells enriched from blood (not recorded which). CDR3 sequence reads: CASSHTSGRYNSPLHF. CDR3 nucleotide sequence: TGTGCCAGCAGCCATACAAGCGGGAGATATAATTCACCCCTCCACTTT.